This is a list of T cell receptor beta chains from one sample in a study of T cells in narcolepsy. TCRdb's table, derived via immunoSEQ multiplex PCR, lists solely in-frame clones and lacks some. In the table there are about 40,000 clones, around 88% of which are singletons. Sequenced material: CD45RA- memory CD4+ T cells from PBMCs. These receptors all come from a human donor with narcolepsy. The CDR3 runs from the conserved cysteine through the conserved F or W. Each record gives: D gene, J gene, clone size, V gene, CDR3 protein, CDR3 DNA. The D gene is left open where the match is weak. Expanded clones are given a class, and other clones once, few, many or no size at all.

D: NA
J: TRBJ2-7
size: NA
V: TRBV14
CDR3: CASSQVWGAEQYF
DNA: TGTGCCAGCAGCCAAGTGTGGGGGGCTGAACAGTACTTC

D: NA
J: TRBJ1-1
size: few
V: TRBV4-3
CDR3: CASSQGQNTEAFF
DNA: TGCGCCAGCAGCCAAGGGCAGAACACTGAAGCTTTCTTT

D: NA
J: TRBJ1-4
size: NA
V: TRBV28
CDR3: CASSTGPEKLFF
DNA: TGTGCCAGCAGTACGGGACCTGAAAAACTGTTTTTT

D: NA
J: TRBJ1-1
size: few
V: TRBV7-9
CDR3: CASSWDEADEAFF
DNA: TGTGCCAGCAGCTGGGATGAAGCCGATGAAGCTTTCTTT

D: NA
J: TRBJ2-5
size: NA
V: TRBV6-6
CDR3: CASSYSEFSETQYF
DNA: TGTGCCAGCAGTTACTCGGAATTCTCGGAGACCCAGTACTTC

D: TRBD1
J: TRBJ1-2
size: NA
V: TRBV7-2
CDR3: CASSKGAAGTALFF
DNA: TGTGCCAGCAGTAAAGGGGCCGCCGGGACAGCTCTATTCTTC

D: TRBD2
J: TRBJ2-1
size: once
V: TRBV19
CDR3: CASSMTSGSGWNEQFF
DNA: TGTGCCAGTAGTATGACTAGCGGGAGTGGTTGGAATGAGCAGTTCTTC

D: TRBD1
J: TRBJ2-7
size: NA
V: TRBV6-1
CDR3: CASSYGQEYEQYF
DNA: TGTGCCAGCAGTTATGGACAGGAGTACGAGCAGTACTTC

D: NA
J: TRBJ2-5
size: NA
V: TRBV27
CDR3: CASRDLITKTQYF
DNA: TGTGCCAGCAGAGACCTCATAACTAAGACCCAGTACTTC

D: TRBD2
J: TRBJ2-5
size: NA
V: TRBV11-3
CDR3: CASSQTAGSETQYF
DNA: TGTGCCAGCAGCCAAACAGCGGGAAGTGAGACCCAGTACTTC

D: TRBD2
J: TRBJ2-5
size: few
V: TRBV19
CDR3: CASRSRRGGKETQYF
DNA: TGTGCCAGTAGGTCGAGGCGGGGGGGCAAAGAGACCCAGTACTTC

D: NA
J: TRBJ2-1
size: few
V: TRBV9
CDR3: CASSVEVGPYNEQFF
DNA: TGTGCCAGCAGCGTAGAGGTAGGCCCCTACAATGAGCAGTTCTTC

D: NA
J: TRBJ2-7
size: NA
V: TRBV14
CDR3: CASSQGREEQYF
DNA: TGTGCCAGCAGCCAAGGTAGGGAGGAGCAGTACTTC

D: TRBD1
J: TRBJ2-7
size: NA
V: TRBV6-6
CDR3: CASNIQGAAYEQYF
DNA: TGTGCCAGCAATATACAGGGGGCAGCCTACGAGCAGTACTTC

D: TRBD1
J: TRBJ2-7
size: NA
V: TRBV7-9
CDR3: CASSFGTGASYEQYF
DNA: TGTGCCAGCAGCTTTGGGACAGGGGCATCCTACGAGCAGTACTTC

D: NA
J: TRBJ2-5
size: few
V: TRBV5-1
CDR3: CASSRMTGSETQYF
DNA: TGCGCCAGCAGCCGGATGACGGGCTCAGAGACCCAGTACTTC

D: NA
J: TRBJ2-3
size: few
V: TRBV6-1
CDR3: CASSDFRAASTDTQYF
DNA: TGTGCCAGCAGTGACTTTAGGGCAGCAAGCACAGATACGCAGTATTTT

D: TRBD2
J: TRBJ2-3
size: NA
V: TRBV10-3
CDR3: CAIKLREGADTQYF
DNA: TGTGCCATCAAGCTGAGGGAGGGCGCAGATACGCAGTATTTT

D: TRBD2
J: TRBJ2-1
size: once
V: TRBV27
CDR3: CASDRTSGRTTNEQFF
DNA: TGTGCCAGCGACAGGACTAGCGGGAGGACTACCAATGAGCAGTTCTTC

D: NA
J: TRBJ1-5
size: NA
V: TRBV6-1
CDR3: CASSDPPEPQHF
DNA: TGTGCCAGCAGTGATCCTCCTGAACCCCAGCATTTT

D: NA
J: TRBJ2-3
size: once
V: TRBV4-2
CDR3: CASSQEATPRVDTQYF
DNA: TGTGCCAGCAGCCAAGAAGCGACTCCGAGGGTAGATACGCAGTATTTT

D: NA
J: TRBJ1-2
size: NA
V: TRBV6-1
CDR3: CASSAPDGINYGYTF
DNA: TGTGCCAGCAGTGCCCCGGACGGGATTAACTATGGCTACACCTTC

D: NA
J: TRBJ2-3
size: NA
V: TRBV19
CDR3: CASRSVGARTDTQYF
DNA: TGTGCCAGCCGATCTGTGGGGGCGAGGACAGATACGCAGTATTTT

D: TRBD1
J: TRBJ2-7
size: NA
V: TRBV10-3
CDR3: CAISESRDRGNEQYF
DNA: TGTGCCATCAGTGAGAGCCGGGACAGGGGGAACGAGCAGTACTTC

D: NA
J: TRBJ2-2
size: NA
V: TRBV2
CDR3: CASSDDRLQTGELFF
DNA: TGTGCCAGCAGTGACGACAGGCTCCAAACCGGGGAGCTGTTTTTT

D: NA
J: TRBJ1-3
size: NA
V: TRBV4-3
CDR3: CASSQDQDRTIYF
DNA: TGCGCCAGCAGCCAAGATCAAGATCGCACCATATATTTT

D: TRBD2
J: TRBJ2-1
size: NA
V: TRBV9
CDR3: CASSVGYWTSGSYNEQFF
DNA: TGTGCCAGCAGCGTAGGGTACTGGACTAGCGGTTCCTACAATGAGCAGTTCTTC

D: TRBD1
J: TRBJ2-7
size: NA
V: TRBV7-3
CDR3: CASSPRQGPYEQYF
DNA: TGTGCCAGCAGCCCCCGACAGGGTCCCTACGAGCAGTACTTC

D: NA
J: TRBJ2-7
size: NA
V: TRBV9
CDR3: CASSVDEGRNYEQYF
DNA: TGTGCCAGCAGCGTAGACGAAGGCAGAAACTACGAGCAGTACTTC

D: NA
J: TRBJ2-7
size: NA
V: TRBV5-1
CDR3: CASSLEAVNYEQYF
DNA: TGCGCCAGCAGCTTGGAGGCGGTGAACTACGAGCAGTACTTC

D: NA
J: TRBJ2-7
size: NA
V: TRBV27
CDR3: CASRREDEQYF
DNA: TGTGCCAGCAGGCGTGAGGACGAGCAGTACTTC

D: TRBD1
J: TRBJ1-5
size: NA
V: TRBV7-8
CDR3: CASSFRDRGLLGNQPQHF
DNA: TGTGCCAGCAGCTTTCGGGACAGGGGGCTCCTTGGCAATCAGCCCCAGCATTTT

D: TRBD1
J: TRBJ1-1
size: NA
V: TRBV29-1
CDR3: CSVDSGGPEAFF
DNA: TGCAGCGTGGATTCAGGGGGACCTGAAGCTTTCTTT

D: TRBD1
J: TRBJ1-5
size: NA
V: TRBV30
CDR3: CAWSPETGRSNQPQHF
DNA: TGTGCCTGGAGTCCTGAGACAGGGCGAAGCAATCAGCCCCAGCATTTT

D: NA
J: TRBJ2-6
size: NA
V: TRBV13
CDR3: CASSLYSRRRYDSGANVLTF
DNA: TGTGCCAGCAGCTTATATAGTCGCAGGCGCTACGACTCTGGGGCCAACGTCCTGACTTTC